This T cell receptor beta chain emerged from a study of T-cell reconstitution after alpha-beta-depleted transplantation in children. The CDR3 loop spans 15 amino acids. V lost 1 base and J 2 bases, leaving 11 bases between the germline ends. Germline CDR1 reads SGHVS; CDR2 reads FQNEAQ. There are many counts of this clonotype. During its preparation, the TCRbeta library received unique molecular identifiers. TCRdb re-called the PCR reads with MiXCR, one entry per CDR3 protein. The table shows some 240,000 distinct CDR3 sequences, with approximately 9.8% occurring only once. This receptor was identified in a human donor who donated a stem cell graft to a child with SCID. The sample in question was PBMCs from the stem cell graft donor, obtained from the stem cell graft. The genes are TRBV7-8 and TRBJ1-2; D may be TRBD1 (5 bases). This CDR3 is CASSLGGTLNYGYTF. The CDR3 nucleotides are TGTGCCAGCAGCTTAGGGGGGACTTTAAACTATGGCTACACCTTC.